The 13 T cell receptor beta chains below come from one sample, sequenced in a study of blood T cells in healthy people across ages. Using a J-beta primer mix together with a sample-barcoded 5' primer, a second PCR was run for roughly 7 to 12 cycles. MiXCR was run by TCRdb on the 5' RACE reads, yielding one entry per CDR3 protein. The table shows approximately 960,000 distinct CDR3 sequences, with 25% to 30% occurring only once. Separately, the same data were catalogued under a study of T cells of mothers and their children.

Sample: blood. These receptor sequences come from a woman aged 40 to 50 in good health.

This clonotype was counted a few times. This CDR3 is CASSFGRTGNYGYTF. CDR3 nucleotides: TGCGCCAGCAGCTTCGGCCGGACAGGGAACTATGGCTACACCTTC. The chain couples TRBV4-1 to TRBJ1-2, with 8 nucleotides matching TRBD1. The CDR3 is 15 residues long. The germline V gene has CDR1 MGHRA and CDR2 YSYEKL. With 5 bases clipped from V and 2 bases from J, the junction kept 7 bases outside the gene matches.

The rearrangement joins TRBV6-5 to TRBJ1-6; 7 bases fit TRBD1. The CDR3 sequence is 14 residues long. CDR1 MNHEY and CDR2 SVGAGI come from the germline V gene. J gave up 6 bases and V 4 bases, and 3 bases lay outside the gene matches. The CDR3 DNA follows: TGTGCCAGCAGTTTCGCAGGGGGTAATTCACCCCTCCACTTT. It codes for CASSFAGGNSPLHF.

The genes are TRBV18 and TRBJ1-6; maybe TRBD1 (6 bases). V lost 1 base to trimming and J lost 0 bases, with 13 bases between them. Germline assignment: CDR1 KGHSH and CDR2 LQKENI. This CDR3 is built from 18 residues. The CDR3 region is CASSPRQGRSSYNSPLHF. DNA for the CDR3: TGTGCCAGCTCACCACGGCAGGGGCGAAGCTCCTATAATTCACCCCTCCACTTT. Filled out from reference TRBV18 and TRBJ1-6, the complete variable domain reads NAGVMQNPRHLVRRRGQEARLRCSPMKGHSHVYWYRQLPEEGLKFMVYLQKENIIDESGMPKERFSAEFPKEGPSILRIQQVVRGDSAAYFCASSPRQGRSSYNSPLHFGNGTRLTVT.

This clonotype was found a few times. The CDR3 DNA is TGTGCTAGTGCCCTTCCTGGGAACACTGAAGCTTTCTTT. As protein: CASALPGNTEAFF. The rearrangement links TRBV12-5 to TRBJ1-1, with no clear D. The CDR3 is 13 residues long. Deletions cut 7 bases from V and 1 base from J, with 10 bases between. Germline V gene lookup returns CDR1 LGHNT and CDR2 FRNRAP.

The chain employs TRBV20-1 and TRBJ1-5; 7 positions agree with TRBD1. CDR1 is DFQATT, CDR2 SNEGSKA, per germline (reference sequence). Trimming removed 2 bases from V and 3 bases from J; junction bases left unmatched: 7. CDR3 size: 15 residues. This chain's CDR3 is CSARTGTANNQPQHF. Here the CDR3 DNA reads TGCAGTGCTAGAACGGGGACAGCTAACAATCAGCCCCAGCATTTT.

This clonotype has ten or more counts. This chain joins TRBV5-6 and TRBJ2-3; 10 bases map to TRBD1. Germline V gives CDR1 SGHDT, CDR2 YYEEEE. V was clipped by 4 bases and J by 3 bases; unmatched bases: 5. This CDR3 is built from 15 residues. This CDR3 reads CASSRDRGTTDTQYF. As DNA, the CDR3 is TGTGCCAGCAGCCGGGACAGGGGAACTACAGATACGCAGTATTTT.

The chain recombines TRBV29-1 with TRBJ1-5; no clear D gene. In germline, CDR1 is SQVTM, CDR2 ANQGSEA. Trimming removed 4 bases from V and 4 bases from J, with 8 bases in between. This CDR3 is built from 12 residues. DNA for the CDR3: TGCAGCGTTGCGGACGGGAATCAGCCCCAGCATTTT. The encoded protein is CSVADGNQPQHF.

To note about this clonotype: This may arise from a read error, as a much more abundant clone is one base away. This chain links TRBV5-5 with TRBJ2-1; 7 bases align to TRBD1. Germline trimming cut 4 bases from V and 5 bases from J; bases unmatched to any gene: 12. Germline CDR1 reads SGHKS; CDR2 reads YYEKEE (reference sequence). CDR3 length: 16 amino acids. The CDR3 DNA reads as TGTGCCAGCAGCCCTGACCTTTGGACAGGAGACAATGAGCAGTTCTTC. It encodes CASSPDLWTGDNEQFF.

As for this clonotype: A read error may account for a junction end that differs from germline. This chain links TRBV20-1 with TRBJ1-2; D ambiguous. This CDR3 spans 14 amino acids. Germline-derived CDR1 and CDR2 are DFQATT and SNEGSKA (reference sequence). The CDR3 is CNFIRAGTNHGCTF. CDR3 bases: TGCAACTTCATCCGGGCGGGTACTAACCATGGCTGCACCTTC.

This clonotype appeared a few times. This chain links TRBV7-2 with TRBJ2-7, with D hard to call. There are 16 residues in the CDR3. CDR1 is SGHTA, CDR2 FQGNSA, per germline. V lost 1 base to trimming and J lost 2 bases, with 15 bases between them. DNA of the CDR3: TGTGCCAGCAGCTTAGACGGCACCCCTGCGGCCTACGAGCAGTACTTC. Amino acid sequence: CASSLDGTPAAYEQYF.

This clonotype has just a few counts. V is TRBV7-9 and J is TRBJ2-1; 9 bases map to TRBD2. V was pared by 1 base and J by 7 bases, with 8 bases of the junction left unmatched. Germline-derived CDR1 and CDR2 are SEHNR and FQNEAQ (reference sequence). This CDR3 comprises 16 residues. The CDR3, as DNA: TGTGCCAGCAGCTTAGAGAGCGGGGGGAGGTGGAATGAGCAGTTCTTC. This sequence encodes CASSLESGGRWNEQFF.

This clonotype turned up a few times. The chain has TRBV20-1 and TRBJ2-3; D is perhaps TRBD2 (5 bases). Germline V gene sequence: CDR1 DFQATT, CDR2 SNEGSKA (reference sequence). CDR3 length: 15 residues. The V end lost 6 bases, the J end lost 3 bases, and 19 bases lay between the germline ends. The CDR3 sequence is CSAPLVAGVTDTQYF. CDR3 DNA sequence: TGCAGTGCCCCTTTAGTTGCGGGTGTGACAGATACGCAGTATTTT.

This CDR3 is CASSQGTGWSPLHF. As DNA, the CDR3 is TGTGCCAGCAGCCAAGGGACCGGGTGGTCACCCCTCCACTTT. This chain connects TRBV3-1 to TRBJ1-6, with unresolved D. From germline, CDR1 is LGHDT and CDR2 YNNKEL (reference sequence). CDR3 length: 14 amino acids. The germline V and J ends were trimmed by 1 base and 10 bases, with 11 bases remaining between them.